One sample yielded the 22 T cell receptor beta chains listed below, sequenced in a study of OX40 agonist ivuxolimab in advanced cancers. Profiled with immunoSEQ multiplex PCR; TCRdb holds only in-frame clones, not every one. In the table there are roughly 140,000 clones, roughly 92% of which are singletons. The sample was CD4+ or CD8+ T cells sorted from blood, taken in a trial of the OX40 agonist ivuxolimab. The receptors here all came from an adult with an advanced solid tumor such as melanoma, head and neck, liver or kidney cancer.

This clone was counted once. The chain recombines TRBV18 with TRBJ1-1; D uncertain. This CDR3 has 14 residues. CDR1 and CDR2 from the germline V gene are KGHSH and LQKENI. The V and J ends lost 2 bases and 2 bases respectively, with 9 bases between them. CDR3 sequence: CASSPSLLNTEAFF. CDR3 sequence (DNA): TGTGCCAGCTCACCATCATTACTTAACACTGAAGCTTTCTTT.

In this sample, this clone turned up many times. V is TRBV7-6 and J is TRBJ1-1; tentatively, D is TRBD1 (5 bases). Germline V gene data show CDR1 as SGHVS and CDR2 as FNYEAQ. The germline V and J ends were trimmed by 6 bases and 4 bases, with 15 bases remaining between them. The CDR3 contains 14 residues. CDR3 bases: TGTGCCAGCAGTCGCGGGGCGGGGGGCACTGAAGCTTTCTTT. It specifies CASSRGAGGTEAFF.

The gene calls are TRBV15 and TRBJ1-6; 7 nucleotides line up with TRBD1. After removal of 6 bases from V and 8 bases from J, the junction contained 7 bases not matched to a gene. CDR3 length: 14 amino acids. Germline CDR1 LNHNV, CDR2 YYDKDF (reference sequence). The CDR3, as DNA: TGTGCCACCAGGGAGGGGGCTCATGATTCACCCCTCCACTTT. This encodes CATREGAHDSPLHF. Looking up the rest from reference TRBV15 and TRBJ1-6 gives the full variable domain: DAMVIQNPRYQVTQFGKPVTLSCSQTLNHNVMYWYQQKSSQAPKLLFHYYDKDFNNEADTPDNFQSRRPNTSFCFLDIRSPGLGDTAMYLCATREGAHDSPLHFGNGTRLTVT.

The gene calls are TRBV4-3 and TRBJ2-1, with 10 bases fitting TRBD2. Germline V CDR1 and CDR2: LGHNA, YSLEER. The trim removed 0 bases at V and 7 bases at J, leaving 3 bases unmatched. The CDR3 extends over 15 amino acids. The CDR3 sequence is CASSQEGLARNEQFF. The CDR3 nucleotides are TGCGCCAGCAGCCAAGAGGGACTAGCGCGAAATGAGCAGTTCTTC.

This clone has just one count. The chain carries TRBV5-6 and TRBJ2-7, with D perhaps being TRBD1 or TRBD2 (5 bases each). The V end was cut by 5 bases, the J end by 1 base, with 10 bases between. The CDR3 is 13 residues long. The germline CDR1 and CDR2 sequences are SGHDT and YYEEEE. CDR3 region: CASRGGGSYEQYF. The CDR3 DNA reads TGTGCCAGCAGGGGTGGGGGTTCCTACGAGCAGTACTTC.

V usage is TRBV12-5 and J usage is TRBJ1-2; D is possibly TRBD1 (6 bases). Deletions cut 0 bases from V and 7 bases from J, with 21 bases between. Germline lookup yields CDR1 LGHNT and CDR2 FRNRAP. The CDR3 extends over 17 amino acids. The CDR3 region is CASGLVLARGAIRGYTF. The CDR3 region has the DNA TGTGCTAGTGGTTTGGTACTTGCACGGGGGGCCATACGTGGCTACACCTTC.

V and J are TRBV7-2 and TRBJ2-7; D perhaps matches TRBD2 (5 bases). The CDR3 is 13 residues long. Germline CDR1 reads SGHTA; CDR2 reads FQGNSA. V was cut by 4 bases and J by 6 bases, with 13 bases left in between. The CDR3 DNA reads TGTGCCAGCAGCTCACGGATGAGCGGCGAGCAGTACTTC. It encodes CASSSRMSGEQYF.

The gene calls are TRBV6-4 and TRBJ1-1; a possible D gene is TRBD1 (5 bases). The germline V gene has CDR1 MRHNA and CDR2 SNTAGT. V dropped 7 bases and J dropped 0 bases, with 9 bases sitting between them. This CDR3 has 13 amino acids. The chain's CDR3 is CASKRTMNTEAFF. In DNA form, the CDR3 reads TGTGCCAGCAAACGGACAATGAACACTGAAGCTTTCTTT.

This chain connects TRBV5-4 to TRBJ2-2; D ambiguous. The ends were cut back, 3 bases at V and 1 base at J, with 10 bases in the middle. The CDR3 loop spans 15 amino acids. Germline V gene data show CDR1 as SGHNT and CDR2 as YYREEE (reference sequence). CDR3 residues: CASSSVSGNTGELFF. The CDR3 bases are TGTGCCAGCAGCTCCGTTTCAGGGAACACCGGGGAGCTGTTTTTT. Using reference TRBV5-4 and TRBJ2-2 for the parts outside the CDR3, the full variable domain is ETGVTQSPTHLIKTRGQQVTLRCSSQSGHNTVSWYQQALGQGPQFIFQYYREEENGRGNFPPRFSGLQFPNYSSELNVNALELDDSALYLCASSSVSGNTGELFFGEGSRLTVL.

V is TRBV6-6 and J is TRBJ2-7, with TRBD1 identical over 10 bases. The germline V gene has CDR1 MNHNY and CDR2 SVGAGI (reference sequence). The J segment lost 4 bases and the V segment lost 0 bases, leaving 3 bases of the junction unmatched. The CDR3 is 15 residues long. CDR3 protein: CASSYSDRGPYEQYF. The CDR3, as DNA: TGTGCCAGCAGTTACTCTGACAGGGGGCCGTACGAGCAGTACTTC.

The J gene is TRBJ2-3, the V gene TRBV18; 8 nucleotides match TRBD1. The CDR3 extends over 18 amino acids. Germline CDR1 KGHSH, CDR2 LQKENI. Trimming took 6 bases from V and 3 from J; bases not matched to a gene: 17. This CDR3 is CASSNPGGQGSRTDTQYF. The CDR3 DNA reads TGTGCCAGCTCCAACCCTGGTGGACAGGGAAGTAGGACAGATACGCAGTATTTT.

The chain employs TRBV18 and TRBJ2-3, with D possibly matching TRBD1 (7 bases). Trimming took 1 base from V and 4 from J, leaving 15 bases between them. Germline V lookup: CDR1 KGHSH, CDR2 LQKENI. This CDR3 region has 16 residues. CDR3 in DNA: TGTGCCAGCTCACCACTTCAGGGCAGGGGGGCAGATACGCAGTATTTT. Its translation is CASSPLQGRGADTQYF.

J is TRBJ1-1 and V is TRBV9; TRBD1 aligns across 7 bases. J lost 3 bases, V lost 1 base, and 9 bases had no gene match. The CDR3 has 16 amino acids. Germline CDR1 reads SGDLS; CDR2 reads YYNGEE. CDR3 DNA sequence: TGTGCCAGCAGCGTATCCCAGGGGGGGAGCTACACTGAAGCTTTCTTT. It is translated as CASSVSQGGSYTEAFF. The variable domain in full, completed from reference TRBV9 and TRBJ1-1, reads DSGVTQTPKHLITATGQRVTLRCSPRSGDLSVYWYQQSLDQGLQFLIQYYNGEERAKGNILERFSAQQFPDLHSELNLSSLELGDSALYFCASSVSQGGSYTEAFFGQGTRLTVV.

The J gene is TRBJ1-4, the V gene TRBV19, with 7 bases that match TRBD1. CDR1 LNHDA and CDR2 SQIVND come from the germline V gene (reference sequence). V lost 6 bases and J lost 13; bases outside the gene matches: 14. The CDR3 extends over 14 amino acids. As DNA, the CDR3 is TGTGCCAGTAGGATTGACAGGGAAAGTGGAAGACTGTTTTTT. Amino acids: CASRIDRESGRLFF.

The V gene is TRBV15, the J gene TRBJ2-2; 8 bases align to TRBD1. V gave up 0 bases and J gave up 1 base; unmatched junction bases: 4. CDR1 is LNHNV and CDR2 is YYDKDF in the germline V gene (reference sequence). The CDR3 contains 17 residues. The CDR3 is CATSRDRTGMNTGELFF. CDR3 in DNA: TGTGCCACCAGCAGAGATCGGACAGGGATGAACACCGGGGAGCTGTTTTTT.

V gene TRBV5-5 combines with J gene TRBJ1-5, with D unresolved. This CDR3 comprises 14 residues. V was clipped by 4 bases and J by 5 bases, with 13 bases between them. The germline gives CDR1 SGHKS, CDR2 YYEKEE (reference sequence). CDR3 in amino acids: CASSGYPQDQPQHF. In nucleotides, the CDR3 is TGTGCCAGCAGCGGTTACCCCCAAGATCAGCCCCAGCATTTT. Full variable domain (remainder filled in from reference TRBV5-5 and TRBJ1-5): DAGVTQSPTHLIKTRGQQVTLRCSPISGHKSVSWYQQVLGQGPQFIFQYYEKEERGRGNFPDRFSARQFPNYSSELNVNALLLGDSALYLCASSGYPQDQPQHFGDGTRLSIL.

V usage is TRBV4-1 and J usage is TRBJ2-3; D is uncertain. Germline values: CDR1 MGHRA, CDR2 YSYEKL. V was shortened by 5 bases and J by 0 bases, with 21 bases between the two germline ends. This CDR3 contains 18 residues. The CDR3 DNA is TGCGCCAGCAGCTTCAAATCGAAGGGCGGATCTAGCACAGATACGCAGTATTTT. It yields the protein CASSFKSKGGSSTDTQYF.

This chain's CDR3 is CASSLSGLTEAFF. CDR3 DNA sequence: TGTGCCAGCAGTTTATCGGGTCTCACTGAAGCTTTCTTT. V usage is TRBV27 and J usage is TRBJ1-1; D not resolved. The V end lost 0 bases, the J end lost 4 bases, and 6 bases lay between the germline ends. Germline V gene lookup returns CDR1 MNHEY and CDR2 SMNVEV (reference sequence). The CDR3 is 13 amino acids.

This sequence joins TRBV6-5 and TRBJ1-3; D is uncertain. V lost 7 bases, J lost 6 bases, and 16 bases lay in between. CDR1 and CDR2 from the germline V gene are MNHEY and SVGAGI. CDR3 size: 14 residues. This CDR3 is CASTPIPGANTIYF. The CDR3 bases are TGTGCCAGCACCCCAATTCCGGGCGCAAACACCATATATTTT.

The chain joins TRBV7-3 to TRBJ1-6; 8 nucleotides align to TRBD1. The CDR3 is made up of 15 amino acids. The ends lost 0 bases at V and 7 bases at J; junction bases unmatched: 2. CDR1 and CDR2 from the germline V gene are SGHTA and FQGTGA. CDR3 coding DNA: TGTGCCAGCAGCTTAACAGGACAGGGAAATTCACCCCTCCACTTT. Translation gives CASSLTGQGNSPLHF. Full variable domain (rest looked up from reference TRBV7-3 and TRBJ1-6): GAGVSQTPSNKVTEKGKYVELRCDPISGHTALYWYRQSLGQGPEFLIYFQGTGAADDSGLPNDRFFAVRPEGSVSTLKIQRTERGDSAVYLCASSLTGQGNSPLHFGNGTRLTVT.

This chain joins TRBV19 and TRBJ1-2; 10 bases match TRBD1. CDR1 is LNHDA, CDR2 SQIVND, per germline (reference sequence). CDR3 length: 14 residues. V lost 7 bases, J lost 5 bases, and 7 bases stayed unmatched. The DNA for the CDR3 is TGTGCCAGTACTATGACAGGGGGCGCTTATGGCTACACCTTC. Amino acid sequence: CASTMTGGAYGYTF.

V and J are TRBV7-9 and TRBJ2-2, with a tentative D call TRBD2 (6 bases). CDR1 is SEHNR, CDR2 FQNEAQ, per germline (reference sequence). The V end was cut by 5 bases, the J end by 0 bases, with 10 bases between. There are 15 residues in the CDR3. CDR3 loop: CASSRGTANTGELFF. DNA for the CDR3: TGTGCCAGCAGCCGCGGGACTGCGAACACCGGGGAGCTGTTTTTT.